The next 6 T cell receptor beta chains were all read from a single sample in a study of preoperative IRX-2 immunotherapy in early breast cancer. The table came from immunoSEQ multiplex PCR; TCRdb's copy has only in-frame clones and leaves some out. Here the sample spans 40,000 to 50,000 clones, roughly 80% being singletons. Stated treatment: preoperative locoregional IRX-2 cytokine immunotherapy. The material was tumor tissue, obtained after IRX-2 immunotherapy. The receptors derive from a human donor with breast cancer.

This clone was found a few times. The rearrangement uses TRBV6-8 and TRBJ1-4; TRBD1 matches at 7 bases. The trim removed 5 bases at V and 1 base at J, leaving 4 bases unmatched. CDR1 and CDR2 (germline): MNHGY, SAAAGT. CDR3 size: 15 residues. The CDR3 loop reads CASSDRVETNEKLFF. The CDR3 bases are TGTGCCAGCAGTGACAGGGTTGAAACTAATGAAAAACTGTTTTTT.

The gene calls are TRBV28 and TRBJ2-5, with 8 bases identical to TRBD2. Trimming cost V 8 bases and J 3 bases; bases outside gene matches: 2. CDR3 length: 12 residues. Per germline, CDR1 MDHEN and CDR2 SYDVKM. The DNA of the CDR3 is TGTGCCAGCCAAGCGGGAGAAGAGACCCAGTACTTC. Its translation: CASQAGEETQYF. Supplemented by reference TRBV28 and TRBJ2-5, the full variable domain reads DVKVTQSSRYLVKRTGEKVFLECVQDMDHENMFWYRQDPGLGLRLIYFSYDVKMKEKGDIPEGYSVSREKKERFSLILESASTNQTSMYLCASQAGEETQYFGPGTRLLVL.

The chain uses TRBV19 and TRBJ2-2; D call uncertain. The CDR3 runs 15 residues. V lost 6 bases to trimming and J lost 3 bases, with 14 bases between them. In germline, CDR1 is LNHDA, CDR2 SQIVND (reference sequence). For the CDR3, the DNA is TGTGCCAGTAGCTATGGATGGGTTGACACCGGGGAGCTGTTTTTT. It encodes CASSYGWVDTGELFF.

In its sample, this clone was seen a few times. The rearrangement links TRBV6-8 to TRBJ1-4; 7 nucleotides align to TRBD1. The CDR3 covers 16 residues. Germline V gene lookup returns CDR1 MNHGY and CDR2 SAAAGT. V gave up 0 bases and J gave up 3 bases; unmatched junction bases: 4. For the CDR3, the DNA is TGTGCCAGCAGTTACTCCGTCGGACAGGCTAATGAAAAACTGTTTTTT. Translating it yields CASSYSVGQANEKLFF.

The chain uses TRBV29-1 and TRBJ2-5; 7 bases map to TRBD1. The CDR3 is 12 residues long. The germline gives CDR1 SQVTM, CDR2 ANQGSEA. Trimming removed 4 bases from V and 4 bases from J; junction bases left unmatched: 3. CDR3 loop: CSVVDRRETQYF. Written as DNA, the CDR3 is TGCAGCGTTGTGGACAGGCGAGAGACCCAGTACTTC.

J is TRBJ2-7 and V is TRBV5-1, with 7 nucleotides matching TRBD2. After removal of 4 bases from V and 2 bases from J, the junction contained 9 bases not matched to a gene. CDR1 and CDR2 from the germline V gene are SGHRS and YFSETQ. The CDR3 totals 15 residues. Written as DNA, the CDR3 is TGCGCCAGCAGCCTATCACTCGCGGGAGCCTACGAGCAGTACTTC. It specifies CASSLSLAGAYEQYF.